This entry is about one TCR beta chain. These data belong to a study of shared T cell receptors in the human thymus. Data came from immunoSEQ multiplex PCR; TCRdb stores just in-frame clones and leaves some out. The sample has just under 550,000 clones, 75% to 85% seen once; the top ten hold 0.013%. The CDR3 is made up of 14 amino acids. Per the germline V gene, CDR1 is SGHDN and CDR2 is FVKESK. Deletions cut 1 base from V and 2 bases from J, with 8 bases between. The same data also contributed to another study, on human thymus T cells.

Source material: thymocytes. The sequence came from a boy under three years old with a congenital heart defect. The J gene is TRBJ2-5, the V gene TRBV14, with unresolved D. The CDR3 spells CASSQVVEQETQYF. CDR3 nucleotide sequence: TGTGCCAGCAGCCAAGTAGTGGAGCAAGAGACCCAGTACTTC.